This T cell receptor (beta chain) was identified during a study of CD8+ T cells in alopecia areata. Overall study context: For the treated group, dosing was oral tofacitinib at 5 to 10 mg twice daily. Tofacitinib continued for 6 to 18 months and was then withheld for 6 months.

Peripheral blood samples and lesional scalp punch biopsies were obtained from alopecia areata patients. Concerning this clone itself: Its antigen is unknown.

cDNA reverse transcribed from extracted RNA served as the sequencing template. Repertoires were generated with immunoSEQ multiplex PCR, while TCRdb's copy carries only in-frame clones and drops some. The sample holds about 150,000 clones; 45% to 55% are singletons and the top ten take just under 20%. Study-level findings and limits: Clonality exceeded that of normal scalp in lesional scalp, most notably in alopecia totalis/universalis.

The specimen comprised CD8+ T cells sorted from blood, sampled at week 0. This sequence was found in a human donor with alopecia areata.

CDR3 coding DNA: TGCGCCAGCAGCCAAGGCGGGGTCCACGAGCAGTACTTC. Amino acid sequence: CASSQGGVHEQYF. V gene TRBV4-3 combines with J gene TRBJ2-7, with D possibly TRBD2 on 6 matching bases. The CDR3 is 13 residues long. Germline V gene sequence: CDR1 LGHNA, CDR2 YSLEER. The ends were cut back, 1 base at V and 5 bases at J, with 9 bases in the middle.